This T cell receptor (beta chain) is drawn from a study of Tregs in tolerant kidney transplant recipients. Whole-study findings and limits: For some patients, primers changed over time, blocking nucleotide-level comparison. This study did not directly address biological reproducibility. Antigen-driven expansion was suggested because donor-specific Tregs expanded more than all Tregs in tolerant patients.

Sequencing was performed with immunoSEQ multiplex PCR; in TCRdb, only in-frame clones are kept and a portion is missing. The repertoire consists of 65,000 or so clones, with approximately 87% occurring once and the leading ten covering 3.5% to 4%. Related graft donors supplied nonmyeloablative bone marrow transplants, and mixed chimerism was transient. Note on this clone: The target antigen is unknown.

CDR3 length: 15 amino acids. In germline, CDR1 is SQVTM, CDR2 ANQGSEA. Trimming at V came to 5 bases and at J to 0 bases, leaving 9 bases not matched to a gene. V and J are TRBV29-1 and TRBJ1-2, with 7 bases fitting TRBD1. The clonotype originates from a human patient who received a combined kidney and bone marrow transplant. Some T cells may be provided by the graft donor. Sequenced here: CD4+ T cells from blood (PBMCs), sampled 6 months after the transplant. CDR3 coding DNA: TGCAGCGTTTCCGGGACAGCCATTCCTAACTATGGCTACACCTTC. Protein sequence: CSVSGTAIPNYGYTF.